This is a list of T cell receptor beta chains from one sample in a study of blood T cell repertoires in COVID-19. Assay used: immunoSEQ multiplex PCR; TCRdb lists only in-frame clones, some missing. Of roughly 290,000 clones in the sample, 89% were seen once. The sequencing sample was made of PBMCs or T cells enriched from blood (not recorded which). The receptors were gathered from a woman aged 40 to 50 who had recovered from COVID-19. Each CDR3 is given with its conserved first and last residue. Size is omitted from some rows. Given values are once, few, many or a class for expanded clones.

size: once; V: TRBV2; CDR3: CASSGQDSNAVDTQYF
size: .; V: TRBV2; CDR3: CAGSGQGVRTYTF
size: .; V: TRBV6-5; CDR3: CASSSGTRSYNEQFF
size: .; V: TRBV7-2; CDR3: CASSLQGVGNNQPQHF
size: .; V: TRBV29-1; CDR3: CSVDTEYGYTF
size: .; V: TRBV5-5; CDR3: CASSLEAGRYGGELFF
size: .; V: TRBV9; CDR3: CASSRGGYTGELFF
size: .; V: TRBV15; CDR3: CATSYRQGITYEQYF
size: .; V: TRBV2; CDR3: CASSEAGVSLDTIYF
size: .; V: TRBV19; CDR3: CASGNGWGEEGEAFF
size: .; V: TRBV7-8; CDR3: CASSRGILGAGGYNEQFF
size: .; V: TRBV28; CDR3: CASTGDRSLYEQYF
size: .; V: TRBV27; CDR3: CASSVGQGVRGYTF
size: once; V: TRBV6-5; CDR3: CASSRQGSYEQYF
size: .; V: TRBV5-1; CDR3: CASSFSTGSYNEQFF
size: .; V: TRBV4-1; CDR3: CASSQGARQGVGTQYF
size: .; V: TRBV18; CDR3: CASSRVGEDTEAFF
size: few; V: TRBV5-1; CDR3: CASSLVSGSFNEQFF
size: .; V: TRBV5-1; CDR3: CASSLAGREDNEQFF
size: once; V: TRBV5-8; CDR3: CASSLWGGQSNQPQHF
size: few; V: TRBV29-1; CDR3: CSGAPAGSNTEAFF
size: .; V: TRBV5-6; CDR3: CASSLSAAGSNQPQHF
size: .; V: TRBV5-6; CDR3: CASSLLGAAFF
size: .; V: TRBV11-3; CDR3: CASSRGPGTKQETQYF
size: .; V: TRBV29-1; CDR3: CSGWTGTEAFF
size: once; V: TRBV7-7; CDR3: CASSLGAGGPETQYF
size: .; V: TRBV30; CDR3: CAWSVQGSWEKLFF
size: .; V: TRBV4-1; CDR3: CASSQINFIGQGAYEQYF
size: .; V: TRBV27; CDR3: CASSLRARGALYNSPLHF
size: .; V: TRBV9; CDR3: CASSGLRDSFNSNTEAFF
size: .; V: TRBV7-2; CDR3: CASSSSRPRTSLRQYF
size: .; V: TRBV7-2; CDR3: CASSSSDRVQPQHF
size: once; V: TRBV4-3; CDR3: CASSQVGGGTYNEQFF
size: .; V: TRBV5-1; CDR3: CASSPGQANSPLHF
size: .; V: TRBV12-3/TRBV12-4; CDR3: CASSFQGQETQYF
size: .; V: TRBV7-2; CDR3: CASSLLAGARYETQYF
size: .; V: TRBV19; CDR3: CASSITGGITDTQYF
size: .; V: TRBV5-6; CDR3: CASSLGSGGQYF
size: .; V: TRBV2; CDR3: CASSGAGVDEQFF
size: .; V: TRBV3-1/TRBV3-2; CDR3: CASSQGQGDTEAFF
size: .; V: TRBV4-2; CDR3: CASSRGTSGSTNEQFF
size: once; V: TRBV10-3; CDR3: CAISDGGGKLAKNIQYF
size: .; V: TRBV7-2; CDR3: CASSSRAGLDYGYTF
size: .; V: TRBV5-6; CDR3: CASSPPPTGERGYTF
size: .; V: TRBV11-1; CDR3: CASSLGQGEETQYF
size: .; V: TRBV6-5; CDR3: CASIATRGFEQFF
size: once; V: TRBV6-5; CDR3: CASSFLRDYGYTF
size: .; V: TRBV7-3; CDR3: CASSLVQGRTGELFF
size: .; V: TRBV7-9; CDR3: CASSLRPGANEQFF
size: .; V: TRBV5-6; CDR3: CASSLVGSPRGEQYF